The present TCR beta chain was sequenced within a study of siplizumab effects on memory and regulatory T cells. Assayed TCR templates numbered 90,000 to 100,000 for each sample. Here immunoSEQ multiplex PCR was the method, and the copy in TCRdb shows in-frame clones only, minus some. The sample includes a few thousand clones, roughly half of them seen just once. With regard to this clone: Its antigen is currently unknown.

Coculturing was carried out on the mixed lymphocyte reaction cells. It lasted 6 to 7 days and was done at 37°C. Stimulator PBMCs carried Violet Dye, while responder PBMCs carried CFSE, combined at 1:1. The study's findings and limits: Roughly 75-97% of proliferating CD4+ or CD8+ clones lacked an assignable naive or memory phenotype.

The CDR3 has 13 residues. Germline V CDR1 and CDR2: GTSNPN, SVGIG (reference sequence). The ends were cut back, 1 base at V and 7 bases at J, with 11 bases in the middle. Material for sequencing was CFSE-low (dividing) CD4+ T cells sorted from an allogeneic mixed lymphocyte reaction. The sequence was collected from a human donor in good health; the cells came from an allogeneic mixed lymphocyte reaction. Some clones in this sample may be carry-over from other donors' samples. The rearrangement links TRBV30 to TRBJ2-1; D may be TRBD1 (6 bases). The CDR3 DNA follows: TGTGCCTGGAGTGAAGACAGGCAAAATGAGCAGTTCTTC. Protein: CAWSEDRQNEQFF.